These 12 T cell receptor beta chains were sequenced from one sample in a study of tumor-infiltrating lymphocytes in primary liver carcinoma. Starting material for RNA and DNA co-extraction consisted of roughly 17-31 mg of unsorted bulk tissue. The template, about 550 ng total RNA, yielded TCR beta cDNA made with a constant-region primer. Amplification in three nested multiplex PCR rounds with slightly modified ARM-PCR gave rise to TCR beta libraries. Researchers ran the first two PCR rounds for roughly 11 cycles each with TRBV1-TRBV30 forward primers and a C-beta reverse primer. TCRdb independently ran MiXCR on the multiplex PCR reads; one entry per CDR3 protein. Among fewer than 90,000 distinct CDR3 sequences listed, 72% were seen once. The sequenced sample consisted of liver tumor tissue from sampling region 1. Stated subset: tumor region T1, superior pole. These receptors were taken from a man aged 40-49 years with primary liver carcinoma and hepatitis B virus infection.

The chain combines TRBV7-9 with TRBJ1-2; the D gene is possibly TRBD1 (5 bases). CDR1 and CDR2 from the germline V gene are SEHNR and FQNEAQ (reference sequence). V was pared by 8 bases and J by 4 bases, with 17 bases between. The CDR3 has 14 amino acids. The CDR3 spells CASGRDGLSYGYTF. CDR3 DNA sequence: TGTGCCAGCGGCCGGGACGGATTGAGCTATGGCTACACCTTC.

The J gene is TRBJ2-3, the V gene TRBV11-2; possibly TRBD1 or TRBD2 for D (6 bases each). The V end was cut by 11 bases, the J end by 15 bases, with 30 bases between. Germline loops: CDR1 SGHAT, CDR2 FQNNGV. This CDR3 is 14 amino acids long. In nucleotides, the CDR3 is TGTGCCGGAGGGACACGGGAGCCCGCAGATACACAATATTTT. It codes for CAGGTREPADTQYF.

To note about this clonotype: This could be a read error, since a much larger clone is one nucleotide away. The V call is TRBV5-1, the J call TRBJ2-7; TRBD1 is a possible D gene (6 bases). Germline lookup yields CDR1 SGHRS and CDR2 YFSETQ. V was clipped by 4 bases and J by 4 bases, with 15 bases between them. The CDR3 contains 14 residues. Written as DNA, the CDR3 is TGCGCCAGCAGCCCCGAGGGGGTTGGATACGAGCAGTACTTC. Translation: CASSPEGVGYEQYF.

By frequency in the sample, this clonotype is medium-sized (0.01 to 0.1%). This sequence joins TRBV6-1 and TRBJ2-7, with D hard to call. The CDR3 consists of 12 residues. The V gene lost 6 bases and the J gene lost 3 bases, with 9 bases spanning the gap. Germline-derived CDR1 and CDR2 are MNHNS and SASEGT. Here the CDR3 reads CASRETVYEQYF. The CDR3 nucleotides are TGTGCCAGCAGGGAGACCGTCTACGAGCAGTACTTC.

This clonotype has just one count. DNA for the CDR3: TGTGCCAGAGGCTCGAGCGGGAGTGGGGATACGCAGTATTTT. Translating gives CARGSSGSGDTQYF. The chain employs TRBV12-3 or TRBV12-4 and TRBJ2-3, with 8 bases fitting TRBD2. V trimming: 9 bases; J trimming: 6 bases; junction bases outside the gene matches: 11. The CDR3 has 14 residues.

Of note for this clonotype: Its ends do not fully match the called genes, so a read error is possible. The V gene is TRBV6-5, the J gene TRBJ2-2, with D possibly TRBD2 on 6 matching bases. This CDR3 region has 11 residues. Germline CDR1 is MNHEY and CDR2 is SVGAGI. Here the CDR3 reads CASSLWGELSF. Here the CDR3 DNA reads TGTGCCAGCAGCCTCTGGGGGGAGCTGTCCTTT.

Regarding this clonotype: This clone may be a read error of a much larger clone one base away. The rearrangement joins TRBV7-9 to TRBJ1-1; a weak D match, TRBD1 (6 bases). Germline V gene sequence: CDR1 SEHNR, CDR2 FQNEAQ (reference sequence). Trimming pared 1 base from V and 1 base from J, leaving 13 bases between. The CDR3 is made up of 16 amino acids. CDR3 residues: CASSLGGAEKNTEAFF. The DNA of the CDR3 is TGTGCCAGCAGCTTAGGGGGGGCAGAAAAGAACACTGAAGCTTTCTTT.

With respect to this clonotype: Germline and junction disagree at one end, which may indicate a read error. CDR3 DNA: TGCGCTAGCAGCAACATATGGGGCTGTGAAAAACTGTTTTTT. As protein: CASSNIWGCEKLFF. The rearrangement links TRBV5-1 to TRBJ1-4, with TRBD1 as a possible D gene (5 bases). CDR1 is SGHRS, CDR2 YFSETQ, per germline. The CDR3 sequence is 14 residues long.

Note on this clonotype: The junction shows a germline mismatch at one end, possibly a read error. V usage is TRBV25-1 and J usage is TRBJ2-2; 15 bases fit TRBD2. The CDR3 is 16 amino acids. Per germline, CDR1 MGHDK and CDR2 SYGVNS. DNA for the CDR3: TGTGCAAGCAACGGACTAGCGGGAGGGAACAGCGGGGAGCTGTTTTTT. Translation gives CASNGLAGGNSGELFF.

Remarks on this clonotype: An end of the junction does not agree with germline; a read error may underlie this. This chain uses TRBV25-1 with TRBJ1-4; tentatively, D is TRBD1 (5 bases). The CDR3 length is 15 residues. Germline-derived CDR1 and CDR2 are MGHDK and SYGVNS. The CDR3 region has the DNA TGTGACAGCAAGGGGCGACGGGAGGTTAATGAAAAACTGTTTTTT. It translates to CDSKGRREVNEKLFF. Based on the CDR3 plus reference TRBV25-1 and TRBJ1-4, the full variable domain is EADIYQTPRYLVIGTGKKITLECSQTMGHDKMYWYQQDPGMELHLIHYSYGVNSTEKGDLSSESTVSRIRTEHFPLTLESARPSHTSQYLCDSKGRREVNEKLFFGSGTQLSVL.

Only one count was recorded for this clonotype. At one boundary the junction diverges from the germline segment, which might be a read error. V gene TRBV7-8 combines with J gene TRBJ2-7, with 7 bases lining up with TRBD2. Germline assignment: CDR1 SGHVS and CDR2 FQNEAQ. This CDR3 spans 13 amino acids. The DNA for the CDR3 is TGTGCCAGCAGCACCTCCGGGGGGTACGAACAGTACTTC. Translated: CASSTSGGYEQYF.

This clonotype was seen a single time. A clone one base away is much larger, so this may be a read error. The chain links TRBV28 to TRBJ1-5; the D is unclear. This CDR3 comprises 15 residues. Germline loops: CDR1 MDHEN, CDR2 SYDVKM. V lost 4 bases to trimming and J lost 5 bases, with 15 bases between them. CDR3 nucleotide sequence: TGTGCCAGCAGTTCATTGGGGAGGCGGGATCAGCCCCAGCATTTT. Translation: CASSSLGRRDQPQHF.